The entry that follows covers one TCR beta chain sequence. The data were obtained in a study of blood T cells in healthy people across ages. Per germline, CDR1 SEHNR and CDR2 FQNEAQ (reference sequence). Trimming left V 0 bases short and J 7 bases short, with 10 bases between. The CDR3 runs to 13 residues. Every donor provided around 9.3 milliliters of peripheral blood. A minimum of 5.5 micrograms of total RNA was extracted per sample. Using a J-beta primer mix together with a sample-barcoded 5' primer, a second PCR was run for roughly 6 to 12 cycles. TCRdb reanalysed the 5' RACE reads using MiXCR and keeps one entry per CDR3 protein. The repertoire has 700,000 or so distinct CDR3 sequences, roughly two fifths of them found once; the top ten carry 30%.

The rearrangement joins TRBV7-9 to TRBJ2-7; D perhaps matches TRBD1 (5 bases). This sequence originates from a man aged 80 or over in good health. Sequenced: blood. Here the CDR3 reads CASSLAGGAEQYF. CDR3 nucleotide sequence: TGTGCCAGCAGCTTAGCGGGTGGGGCGGAGCAGTACTTC.